Here is one T cell receptor (beta chain) with its context. The antigen is not known. TCRdb reprocessed the RT-PCR reads via MiXCR and lists one record per CDR3 protein. The data contain more than 250,000 distinct CDR3 sequences, less than 25% of them seen just once; the ten biggest clones take up 10%. This record comes from a study of response to subunit inactivated influenza vaccine. The study's findings and limits: It was suggested by the authors that few new T cells are recruited by each seasonal influenza vaccination.

The length of the CDR3 is 15 residues. V lost 4 bases and J 4 bases, leaving 15 bases between the germline ends. Germline V lookup: CDR1 SGHRS, CDR2 YFSETQ. The clonotype comes from a man in his fifties or sixties who received an inactivated influenza vaccine. Sequencing was performed on PBMCs from blood, taken about 19 months after vaccination. J is TRBJ2-1 and V is TRBV5-1; a weak D match, TRBD2 (6 bases). CDR3 in amino acids: CASSPRGSGYNEQFF. The CDR3, as DNA: TGCGCCAGCAGCCCCCGGGGTAGCGGATACAATGAGCAGTTCTTC.